The rows below give T cell receptor beta chains drawn from one sample of a study of blood T cell repertoires in COVID-19. Using immunoSEQ multiplex PCR, the repertoire was profiled, and TCRdb retains in-frame clones only, with some absent. This repertoire shows about 83,000 clones, 86% found once; its top ten account for approximately 8%. Specimen: peripheral blood. The receptors here all came from a man aged 50-60 years with active COVID-19. Both conserved end residues are part of each CDR3. A D gene is named only where the DNA matches it firmly. Not all rows give a size; the values are once, few, many and, for expanded clones, a class.

TRBD2 TRBJ2-5 . TRBV20-1 TGCAGTGCTAGTCCCCTTCTAGCGGGGCAAGAGACCCAGTACTTC CSASPLLAGQETQYF
TRBD2 TRBJ2-1 . TRBV28 TGTGCCAGCATCCCTGGCGGGAGGGCCAATGAGCAGTTCTTC CASIPGGRANEQFF
. TRBJ2-7 . TRBV19 TGTGCCAGTAGTATAGCACAGGGTTACTCCTACGAGCAGTACTTC CASSIAQGYSYEQYF
. TRBJ1-6 . TRBV5-6 TGTGCCAGCACCGAAACCGGGGAGGGAGGATCACCCCTCCACTTT CASTETGEGGSPLHF
TRBD2 TRBJ2-1 . TRBV9 TGTGCCAGCAGCGTAGAAGTCGGAGCGGGAGGCAATGAGCAGTTCTTC CASSVEVGAGGNEQFF
TRBD1 TRBJ2-5 . TRBV7-9 TGTGCCAGCAGCTCCGGGACAGGGGGTCCGAAGACCCAGTACTTC CASSSGTGGPKTQYF
TRBD1 TRBJ1-1 . TRBV5-1 TGCGCCAGCAGCTTGGGACAGGGTACGGACACTGAAGCTTTCTTT CASSLGQGTDTEAFF
TRBD1 TRBJ1-1 once TRBV15 TGTGCCACCAGCGGGAGAGAAAAACAGGGGGAGGCTTTCTTT CATSGREKQGEAFF
. TRBJ2-3 . TRBV7-2 TGTGCCAGCAGCTTCCTCGGGAATACAGATACGCAGTATTTT CASSFLGNTDTQYF
TRBD1 TRBJ1-2 . TRBV7-2 TGTGCCAGCAGCGAAGGGACAGCTCCAAACTATGGCTACACCTTC CASSEGTAPNYGYTF
. TRBJ1-1 few TRBV19 TGTGCCAGTAGTATTTACAGTGCAAATCCTAACCCTGAAGCTTTCTTT CASSIYSANPNPEAFF
. TRBJ2-7 . TRBV7-2 TGTGCCAGCAGCTTACGGGGTCAACAGTACTTC CASSLRGQQYF
TRBD2 TRBJ2-1 . TRBV30 TGTGCCTGGAGTAGCGGGAGCAGGTACAATGAGCAGTTCTTC CAWSSGSRYNEQFF
TRBD1 TRBJ1-2 . TRBV29-1 TGCAGCGTGAGACAGGGGGCTAGCTATGGCTACACCTTC CSVRQGASYGYTF
. TRBJ1-4 . TRBV5-1 TGCGCCAGCAGCTTACAAAATGAAAAACTGTTTTTT CASSLQNEKLFF
. TRBJ1-4 . TRBV30 TGTGCCTGGGCACCGGACAGTTTAAATGAAAAACTGTTTTTT CAWAPDSLNEKLFF
. TRBJ1-4 . TRBV24-1 TGTGCCACCAGTGACCGACAGGAAAAACTGTTTTTT CATSDRQEKLFF
. TRBJ2-7 . TRBV12-3/TRBV12-4 TGTGCCAGCAGTTCGTGGGGGCTGGACGAGCAGTACTTC CASSSWGLDEQYF
. TRBJ2-4 . TRBV21-1 TGTGCCAGCAAAGCCGACCCGGGACTAGCGGGAGGCCCCCTAGCCAAAAACATTCAGTACTTC CASKADPGLAGGPLAKNIQYF
TRBD1 TRBJ1-2 . TRBV7-2 TGTGCCAGCAGCCGGACGACAGGGGGATATGGCTACACCTTC CASSRTTGGYGYTF
. TRBJ2-3 . TRBV2 TGTGCCAGCAGTTTGGAGAAAAACACAGATACGCAGTATTTT CASSLEKNTDTQYF
. TRBJ2-7 . TRBV5-1 TGCGCCAGCAGCTTGCGACTAGGGTACGAGCAGTACTTC CASSLRLGYEQYF
TRBD1 TRBJ2-4 few TRBV7-9 TGTGCCAGCAGCTTAGCGATGGACAGGGGCAACATTCAGTACTTC CASSLAMDRGNIQYF
. TRBJ1-1 few TRBV7-9 TGTGCCAGCAGCTTAGAGTCCAGGGGAACTGAAGCTTTCTTT CASSLESRGTEAFF
TRBD1 TRBJ1-2 . TRBV19 TGTGCCAGTAGTATTGTGACAGGGGGGACGTATGGCTACACCTTC CASSIVTGGTYGYTF
TRBD1 TRBJ1-2 . TRBV7-9 TGTGCCAGCAGCCGAACAACCGGGACAGGGACTAACTATGGCTACACCTTC CASSRTTGTGTNYGYTF
TRBD2 TRBJ2-5 . TRBV5-1 TGCGCCAGCAGCGACGGAGGACTAGCGGGGCAAGAGACCCAGTACTTC CASSDGGLAGQETQYF
TRBD2 TRBJ2-3 . TRBV4-1 TGCGCCAGCAGTCCGATACACGGGACTAGCGATACAGATACGCAGTATTTT CASSPIHGTSDTDTQYF
. TRBJ1-2 . TRBV5-1 TGCGCCAGCAGCGCGGACAGACCCTATGGCTACACCTTC CASSADRPYGYTF
TRBD1 TRBJ2-1 . TRBV5-6 TGTGCCAGCAGTTATGACAGGGGGTTAATTTACAATGAGCAGTTCTTC CASSYDRGLIYNEQFF
TRBD2 TRBJ2-3 . TRBV5-6 TGTGCCAGCAGCTTCGGGCTAGCGGGATTCACAGATACGCAGTATTTT CASSFGLAGFTDTQYF
TRBD1 TRBJ2-7 . TRBV30 TGTGCCTGGAGTCAGGGACAGGGTTACGAGCAGTACTTC CAWSQGQGYEQYF
TRBD2 TRBJ2-7 . TRBV30 TGTGCCTGGAGTGCCGAAGGGCTAGCGGTAACCTACGAGCAGTACTTC CAWSAEGLAVTYEQYF
. TRBJ1-4 once TRBV19 TGTGCCAGTAGTTTGGGGGCCGGATCTGAAAAACTGTTTTTT CASSLGAGSEKLFF
. TRBJ2-2 . TRBV5-5 TGTGCCAGCAGCTTGGCCGTACAGGGAACCGGGGAGCTGTTTTTT CASSLAVQGTGELFF
TRBD2 TRBJ2-7 . TRBV7-2 TGTGCCAGCAGCTTAAAGGGGAGGGACGAGCAGTACTTC CASSLKGRDEQYF
. TRBJ2-7 once TRBV27 TGTGCCAGCAGTGCCTCGGACTCCGAAATCTACGAGCAGTACTTC CASSASDSEIYEQYF